This T cell receptor beta chain was captured by sequencing in a study of beta chain features in type 1 diabetes. Across the whole study: There were 90 million to 110 million sorted cells examined across all samples. The study's findings and limits: Equally in patients and controls, shorter templates might have been favored by PCR.

For this clone: What it recognizes is unknown.

Every donor provided one heparinised blood draw, which averaged approximately 100 mL. TCRB transcripts that were expressed got sequenced, as all of the isolated RNA had been reverse transcribed. Deep immunoSEQ sequencing covered naive, central memory and regulatory T cell samples. TCRdb keeps only in-frame clones here, not all; method: immunoSEQ multiplex PCR. The profile covers hundreds of thousands of clones, with about a sixth appearing a single time and around 0.02% taken by the ten largest. The sample was naive CD4+ T cells from blood. The receptor comes from a woman aged 18 to 35 in good health.

The CDR3 sequence: CASSATEGRFSNQPQHF. CDR3 DNA sequence: TGTGCCAGCAGTGCAACCGAGGGGAGATTTAGCAATCAGCCCCAGCATTTT. V is TRBV6-1 and J is TRBJ1-5, with D perhaps matching TRBD1 (5 bases). The CDR3 is 17 amino acids. In germline, CDR1 is MNHNS, CDR2 SASEGT. The germline V and J ends were trimmed by 4 bases and 0 bases, with 16 bases remaining between them.